The 30 T cell receptor beta chains given below trace back to one sample, sequenced in a study of T cell responses to AZD1222 COVID-19 vaccine. Produced via immunoSEQ multiplex PCR; TCRdb's table is partial and in-frame only. The sample lists some 110,000 clones; around nine tenths were seen once. The sequences come from peripheral blood, collected on day 0 of AZD1222 vaccination. Receptors originate from an adult in good health.

The chain couples TRBV7-9 to TRBJ1-4; D is ambiguous. Germline V lookup: CDR1 SEHNR, CDR2 FQNEAQ (reference sequence). This CDR3 has 12 residues. V was clipped by 6 bases and J by 8 bases, with 10 bases between them. The CDR3 loop is CASSDIREKLFF. For the CDR3, the DNA is TGTGCCAGCAGTGACATCCGAGAAAAACTGTTTTTT.

The rearrangement joins TRBV7-2 to TRBJ2-1, with TRBD2 as a possible D gene (7 bases). CDR3 length: 15 amino acids. Germline CDR1 is SGHTA and CDR2 is FQGNSA. V lost 4 bases and J lost 9, with 19 bases in between. CDR3 in amino acids: CASSSSLGGHVEQFF. As DNA, the CDR3 is TGTGCCAGCAGCTCGAGCTTGGGGGGGCATGTTGAGCAGTTCTTC.

The CDR3 loop reads CASSPRVGQRGQNTEAFF. The CDR3, as DNA: TGTGCCAGCTCACCACGGGTAGGACAGAGAGGGCAGAACACTGAAGCTTTCTTT. The V call is TRBV18, the J call TRBJ1-1, with a possible D match to TRBD1 (6 bases). Trimming left V 1 base short and J 1 base short, with 19 bases between. This CDR3 region has 18 residues. Germline values: CDR1 KGHSH, CDR2 LQKENI.

The rearrangement uses TRBV2 and TRBJ2-7; 7 bases align to TRBD1. The CDR3 length is 13 residues. V trimming: 7 bases; J trimming: 0 bases; junction bases outside the gene matches: 3. The germline gives CDR1 SNHLY, CDR2 FYNNEI. CDR3: CASKRDSSYEQYF. The DNA of the CDR3 is TGTGCCAGCAAAAGGGACAGCTCCTACGAGCAGTACTTC. The full variable domain, its missing parts supplied by reference TRBV2 and TRBJ2-7, is EPEVTQTPSHQVTQMGQEVILRCVPISNHLYFYWYRQILGQKVEFLVSFYNNEISEKSEIFDDQFSVERPDGSNFTLKIRSTKLEDSAMYFCASKRDSSYEQYFGPGTRLTVT.

This clone was picked up one time. This chain connects TRBV6-5 to TRBJ1-2; D remains unclear. The CDR3 contains 15 residues. V lost 5 bases and J lost 4, with 17 bases in between. Germline values: CDR1 MNHEY, CDR2 SVGAGI. This chain's CDR3 is CASSTRGGTTYGYTF. In DNA form, the CDR3 reads TGTGCCAGCAGTACCCGGGGAGGCACGACCTATGGCTACACCTTC.

This chain links TRBV5-4 with TRBJ2-7, with D hard to call. The germline V gene encodes CDR1 SGHNT and CDR2 YYREEE (reference sequence). Trimming shortened V by 3 bases and J by 7 bases, and 8 bases separated the two germline ends. This CDR3 spans 11 amino acids. CDR3 DNA: TGTGCCAGCAGCTCAGATGGGGAGCAGTACTTC. Its protein product is CASSSDGEQYF.

This chain joins TRBV19 and TRBJ1-1, with D unclear. V was cut by 8 bases and J by 0 bases, with 22 bases left in between. Germline V gene sequence: CDR1 LNHDA, CDR2 SQIVND (reference sequence). This CDR3 has 17 residues. The CDR3 here is CASGRFGRARMNTEAFF. The CDR3 DNA reads as TGTGCCAGTGGCCGGTTTGGACGCGCGCGTATGAACACTGAAGCTTTCTTT.

The chain joins TRBV2 to TRBJ2-7; D call uncertain. V lost 4 bases to trimming and J lost 5 bases, with 12 bases between them. Germline V gene data show CDR1 as SNHLY and CDR2 as FYNNEI. This CDR3 region has 13 residues. Written as DNA, the CDR3 is TGTGCCAGCAGTGTGGGGTGGGAAGACGAGCAGTACTTC. Translation gives CASSVGWEDEQYF. Variable domain in full (rest from reference TRBV2 and TRBJ2-7): EPEVTQTPSHQVTQMGQEVILRCVPISNHLYFYWYRQILGQKVEFLVSFYNNEISEKSEIFDDQFSVERPDGSNFTLKIRSTKLEDSAMYFCASSVGWEDEQYFGPGTRLTVT.

In this sample, this clone turned up a few times. V is TRBV18 and J is TRBJ2-1; TRBD2 matches 8 bases. CDR1 is KGHSH, CDR2 LQKENI, per germline. The CDR3 is 17 amino acids. V shed 6 bases, J shed 4 bases, and the junction held 14 bases outside the gene matches. Here the CDR3 reads CASSRTGTLAGYNEQFF. CDR3 nucleotide sequence: TGTGCCAGCTCCCGAACAGGGACTCTAGCGGGTTACAATGAGCAGTTCTTC.

In its sample, this clone was seen a few times. The rearrangement links TRBV5-5 to TRBJ2-3, with 11 bases identical to TRBD2. With 2 bases clipped from V and 6 bases from J, the junction kept 11 bases outside the gene matches. There are 17 residues in the CDR3. The germline V gene has CDR1 SGHKS and CDR2 YYEKEE (reference sequence). CDR3: CASSFQGLAGGMDTQYF. The CDR3, as DNA: TGTGCCAGCAGCTTCCAAGGGCTAGCGGGAGGAATGGATACGCAGTATTTT.

In nucleotides, the CDR3 is TGTGCCAGCAGTCCTACAGGGCGCGTGGTGAACACTGAAGCTTTCTTT. It encodes CASSPTGRVVNTEAFF. The chain uses TRBV6-6 and TRBJ1-1; D possibly corresponds to TRBD1 (6 bases). Germline assignment: CDR1 MNHNY and CDR2 SVGAGI (reference sequence). Trimming removed 5 bases at V and 0 bases at J, with 16 bases between. CDR3 size: 16 residues.

The chain links TRBV2 to TRBJ1-3; 8 bases fit TRBD1. The CDR3 totals 14 residues. Looked up from germline, CDR1 is SNHLY and CDR2 is FYNNEI. With 4 bases clipped from V and 5 bases from J, the junction kept 4 bases outside the gene matches. CDR3 bases: TGTGCCAGCAGTGTACAGGGGGGAAGAAACACCATATATTTT. As protein: CASSVQGGRNTIYF.

CDR3 in amino acids: CASSFGTFDTEAFF. Written as DNA, the CDR3 is TGTGCCAGCAGCTTCGGGACATTTGACACTGAAGCTTTCTTT. The chain carries TRBV11-2 and TRBJ1-1; D is perhaps TRBD1 (6 bases). Germline assignment: CDR1 SGHAT and CDR2 FQNNGV. V shed 3 bases and J shed 3 bases, with 11 bases lying between them. CDR3 length: 14 residues.

The rearrangement joins TRBV5-1 to TRBJ2-3; D is unclear. Germline V CDR1 and CDR2: SGHRS, YFSETQ. The V and J ends lost 4 bases and 3 bases respectively, with 6 bases between them. The CDR3 extends over 12 amino acids. CDR3 residues: CASSATTDTQYF. As DNA, the CDR3 is TGCGCCAGCAGCGCAACTACAGATACGCAGTATTTT.

This chain uses TRBV18 with TRBJ2-2, with D possibly being TRBD1 (5 bases). Germline lookup yields CDR1 KGHSH and CDR2 LQKENI. Trimming shortened V by 1 base and J by 7 bases, and 10 bases separated the two germline ends. The CDR3 runs to 14 residues. CDR3 sequence (DNA): TGTGCCAGCTCACCACGCCCGACAGTCGGGGAGCTGTTTTTT. This translates into CASSPRPTVGELFF.

The chain couples TRBV7-2 to TRBJ2-1; D is possibly TRBD1 or TRBD2 (5 bases each). The CDR3 covers 14 residues. Trimming removed 2 bases from V and 5 bases from J, with 10 bases in between. CDR1 is SGHTA and CDR2 is FQGNSA in the germline V gene. The CDR3 loop reads CASSLSGRNNEQFF. CDR3 in DNA: TGTGCCAGCAGCTTATCAGGGAGAAACAATGAGCAGTTCTTC.

This clone was seen only a few times. The rearrangement links TRBV28 to TRBJ1-3, with 9 bases that match TRBD1. The junction had 2 bases not matched to a gene; V was cut back by 0 bases and J by 2 bases. The CDR3 is 16 residues long. Looked up from germline, CDR1 is MDHEN and CDR2 is SYDVKM. The CDR3 sequence: CASSLWGTGTGNTIYF. The CDR3 DNA reads as TGTGCCAGCAGTTTATGGGGGACAGGGACTGGAAACACCATATATTTT.

The gene calls are TRBV11-2 and TRBJ1-2, with D unresolved. Germline V gene sequence: CDR1 SGHAT, CDR2 FQNNGV. Trimming took off 3 bases at V and 0 bases at J, with 11 bases between the two ends. The CDR3 totals 15 residues. The CDR3 reads CASSFGQLSNYGYTF. In DNA form, the CDR3 reads TGTGCCAGCAGCTTCGGGCAGCTCTCTAACTATGGCTACACCTTC.

The chain carries TRBV27 and TRBJ1-5; D may be TRBD1 (6 bases). V was trimmed by 3 bases and J by 2 bases, leaving 11 bases between them. The CDR3 is 15 residues long. Germline V lookup: CDR1 MNHEY, CDR2 SMNVEV (reference sequence). CDR3 in amino acids: CASSFIRGGNQPQHF. CDR3 DNA sequence: TGTGCCAGCAGTTTCATCAGGGGAGGCAATCAGCCCCAGCATTTT.

This clone was seen once. The chain employs TRBV9 and TRBJ2-1; 8 bases are shared with TRBD2. The CDR3 spans 16 residues. The germline V gene encodes CDR1 SGDLS and CDR2 YYNGEE. Germline trimming cut 0 bases from V and 3 bases from J; bases unmatched to any gene: 5. CDR3 nucleotide sequence: TGTGCCAGCAGCGTAGGCCTAACTAGCGGCTACAATGAGCAGTTCTTC. Residues: CASSVGLTSGYNEQFF.

V and J are TRBV6-2 or TRBV6-3 and TRBJ1-5, with 8 positions matching TRBD1. The germline gives CDR1 MNHEY, CDR2 SVGEGT. The ends lost 2 bases at V and 7 bases at J; junction bases unmatched: 4. The CDR3 has 14 residues. As DNA, the CDR3 is TGTGCCAGCAGTTACGGGGGGACAGGACAGCCCCAGCATTTT. This codes for CASSYGGTGQPQHF.

This chain joins TRBV2 and TRBJ1-2; tentative D call: TRBD1 (5 bases). Germline CDR1 is SNHLY and CDR2 is FYNNEI. Between the trimmed V and J ends, which lost 5 bases and 7 bases, there was a span of 14 bases. The CDR3 covers 13 residues. The CDR3 sequence: CASSTGTLLGYTF. The DNA of the CDR3 is TGTGCCAGCAGTACCGGGACCCTTCTTGGCTACACCTTC.

V gene TRBV23-1 combines with J gene TRBJ2-5; 10 bases map to TRBD1. TRBV23-1 is flagged as an ORF with uncertain function. Losses at the gene ends were 0 bases for V and 5 bases for J; bases not matched to a gene: 12. This CDR3 has 18 residues. CDR3 DNA: TGCGCCAGCAGTCAATCGCCTCACTCCGGGACAGGGGAGGAGACCCAGTACTTC. Its translation is CASSQSPHSGTGEETQYF.

The rearrangement links TRBV18 to TRBJ2-7; possibly TRBD2 for D (6 bases). V shed 1 base and J shed 6 bases, with 10 bases lying between them. Germline assignment: CDR1 KGHSH and CDR2 LQKENI. The CDR3 has 13 residues. The CDR3, as DNA: TGTGCCAGCTCACCACAGGAGGGGCTCGAGCAGTACTTC. It encodes CASSPQEGLEQYF.

The chain is built from TRBV7-2 and TRBJ1-2; TRBD1 agrees at 10 bases. After removal of 4 bases from V and 4 bases from J, the junction contained 6 bases not matched to a gene. Looked up from germline, CDR1 is SGHTA and CDR2 is FQGNSA. The CDR3 length is 15 residues. CDR3 DNA sequence: TGTGCCAGCAGCTACGGACAGGGGGAGGGCTATGGCTACACCTTC. Its translation is CASSYGQGEGYGYTF. The whole variable domain, remainder taken from reference TRBV7-2 and TRBJ1-2, is GAGVSQSPSNKVTEKGKDVELRCDPISGHTALYWYRQSLGQGLEFLIYFQGNSAPDKSGLPSDRFSAERTGGSVSTLTIQRTQQEDSAVYLCASSYGQGEGYGYTFGSGTRLTVV.

The J gene is TRBJ2-7, the V gene TRBV7-3, with unresolved D. This CDR3 region has 15 residues. Germline CDR1 SGHTA, CDR2 FQGTGA. The V and J ends lost 2 bases and 2 bases respectively, with 13 bases between them. The chain's CDR3 is CASSLQSVQTYEQYF. In DNA form, the CDR3 reads TGTGCCAGCAGCTTACAGTCGGTGCAGACCTACGAGCAGTACTTC.

The chain joins TRBV11-2 to TRBJ2-7; D is perhaps TRBD2 (6 bases). The CDR3 consists of 17 residues. Germline CDR1 is SGHAT and CDR2 is FQNNGV. The V and J ends lost 3 bases and 4 bases respectively, with 22 bases between them. CDR3 in DNA: TGTGCCAGCAGCTTTACTGCTTTGAGGGGAGGCGGTTACGAGCAGTACTTC. Translating gives CASSFTALRGGGYEQYF.

This clone appeared a single time. This chain joins TRBV28 and TRBJ2-7; 7 bases fit TRBD1. Losses at the gene ends were 3 bases for V and 0 bases for J; bases not matched to a gene: 11. The CDR3 is 17 amino acids. CDR1 MDHEN and CDR2 SYDVKM come from the germline V gene. CDR3 nucleotide sequence: TGTGCCAGCAGTTTTCTCTACCGGGACAGCACCTCCTACGAGCAGTACTTC. It codes for CASSFLYRDSTSYEQYF.

The chain carries TRBV28 and TRBJ1-4; 9 bases agree with TRBD1. The CDR3 covers 15 residues. Germline-derived CDR1 and CDR2 are MDHEN and SYDVKM. The V and J ends lost 4 bases and 8 bases, in that order; junction bases with no gene match: 8. The chain's CDR3 is CASSSPGTGLEKLFF. The DNA for the CDR3 is TGTGCCAGCAGTTCACCCGGGACAGGGCTCGAAAAACTGTTTTTT.

V usage is TRBV2 and J usage is TRBJ1-1; D unresolved. The CDR3 has 13 residues. Germline V gene lookup returns CDR1 SNHLY and CDR2 FYNNEI. The V and J ends lost 8 bases and 5 bases respectively, with 15 bases between them. This chain's CDR3 is CASGIGLGTEAFF. CDR3 nucleotide sequence: TGTGCCAGCGGTATAGGACTCGGAACTGAAGCTTTCTTT.